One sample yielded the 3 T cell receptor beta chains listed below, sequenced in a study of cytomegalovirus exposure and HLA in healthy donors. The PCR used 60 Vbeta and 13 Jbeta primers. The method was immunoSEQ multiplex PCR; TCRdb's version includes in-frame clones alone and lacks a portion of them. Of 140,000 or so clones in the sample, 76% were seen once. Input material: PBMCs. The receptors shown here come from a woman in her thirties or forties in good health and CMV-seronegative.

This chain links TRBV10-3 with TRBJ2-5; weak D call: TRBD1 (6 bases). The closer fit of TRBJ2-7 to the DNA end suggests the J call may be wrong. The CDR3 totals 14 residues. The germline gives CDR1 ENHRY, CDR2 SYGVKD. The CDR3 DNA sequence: TGTGCCATCAGGTACGGGACACTAACCTACGAGCAGTACTTC. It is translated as CAIRYGTLTYEQYF.

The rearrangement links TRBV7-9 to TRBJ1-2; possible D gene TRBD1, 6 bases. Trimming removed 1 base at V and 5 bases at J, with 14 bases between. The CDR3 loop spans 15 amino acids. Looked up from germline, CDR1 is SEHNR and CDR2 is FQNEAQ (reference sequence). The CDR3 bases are TGTGCCAGCAGCTTAGAGGGGGGGCAGCAGTATGGCTACACCTTC. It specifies CASSLEGGQQYGYTF.

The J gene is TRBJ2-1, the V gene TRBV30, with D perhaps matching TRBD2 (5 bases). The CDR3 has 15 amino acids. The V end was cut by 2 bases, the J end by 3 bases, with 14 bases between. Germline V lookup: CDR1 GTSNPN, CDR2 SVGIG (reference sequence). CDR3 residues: CAWSYEAALYNEQFF. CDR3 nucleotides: TGTGCCTGGAGTTACGAAGCGGCCCTCTACAATGAGCAGTTCTTC.